This T cell receptor beta chain was recorded in a study of shared clonotypes between healthy human individuals. Sequencing used immunoSEQ multiplex PCR; TCRdb keeps in-frame clones, though not all of them. The table records 2,100,000 or so clones, approximately 94% of them present only once. This CDR3 is 10 amino acids long. Germline CDR1 and CDR2: DFQATT and SNEGSKA (reference sequence). V lost 4 bases, J lost 7 bases, and 5 bases lay in between. The sequence was collected from a man between 18 and 35 years old in good health. The sample consisted of naive CD4+ T cells sorted from blood. Subset indicated: CD45RA+ positively selected. This rearrangement joins TRBV20-1 to TRBJ2-1, with D hard to call. This CDR3 reads CSAKLNEQFF. The CDR3 nucleotides read TGCAGTGCTAAATTAAATGAGCAGTTCTTC.